This T cell receptor beta chain is drawn from a study of OX40 agonist ivuxolimab in advanced cancers. Study-level background: Patients were treated with ivuxolimab, an agonistic anti-OX40 (CD134) antibody. Partial responses occurred in three patients (one hepatocellular carcinoma, two cutaneous melanoma).

Only in-frame clones appear in the TCRdb table, and some are missing; sequencing was by immunoSEQ multiplex PCR. Among some 69,000 clones listed, approximately 80% were seen once. V lost 2 bases and J 6 bases, leaving 8 bases between the germline ends. CDR3 size: 13 residues. The germline gives CDR1 SGHNT, CDR2 YYREEE (reference sequence). The origin of this receptor is an adult with an advanced solid tumor such as melanoma, head and neck, liver or kidney cancer. V gene TRBV5-4 combines with J gene TRBJ1-4, with D perhaps matching TRBD1 (5 bases). This specimen was CD4+ or CD8+ T cells sorted from blood, taken in a trial of the OX40 agonist ivuxolimab. The CDR3 sequence is CASSFSRDEKLFF. In DNA form, the CDR3 reads TGTGCCAGCAGCTTTAGCAGGGATGAAAAACTGTTTTTT.